Presented here are 5 T cell receptor beta chains from one specimen sequenced in a study of blood T cell repertoires in COVID-19. Measured with immunoSEQ multiplex PCR; TCRdb has only the in-frame clones, and not every one. The data show about 430,000 clones, around nine tenths seen once. Sequenced input: PBMCs or T cells enriched from blood (not recorded which). The source of these receptors is a young woman who had been exposed to COVID-19.

The gene calls are TRBV6-5 and TRBJ1-1; a weak D match, TRBD1 (6 bases). V lost 6 bases, J lost 4 bases, and 9 bases lay in between. The CDR3 consists of 12 residues. Germline CDR1 is MNHEY and CDR2 is SVGAGI. The CDR3 DNA reads TGTGCCAGCAGCCAGACAGGCACTGAAGCTTTCTTT. Translated: CASSQTGTEAFF.

The V call is TRBV24-1, the J call TRBJ1-6; no firm D call. The germline V and J ends were trimmed by 4 bases and 7 bases, with 22 bases remaining between them. Looked up from germline, CDR1 is KGHDR and CDR2 is SFDVKD. The CDR3 runs 18 residues. The CDR3 coding sequence is TGTGCCACCAGTGACCCCGAACGGACCCAGCCGGGGAATTCACCCCTCCACTTT. Protein: CATSDPERTQPGNSPLHF.

The V gene is TRBV28, the J gene TRBJ2-7; D remains unclear. Trimming removed 1 base at V and 3 bases at J, with 10 bases between. Looked up from germline, CDR1 is MDHEN and CDR2 is SYDVKM. The CDR3 runs to 14 residues. Written as DNA, the CDR3 is TGTGCCAGCAGTTTATTGGGCCAAGTCTACGAGCAGTACTTC. Its protein product is CASSLLGQVYEQYF.

CDR3 loop: CASSYPSGAYEQYF. CDR3 sequence (DNA): TGTGCCAGCAGTTACCCCTCAGGGGCCTACGAGCAGTACTTC. V usage is TRBV28 and J usage is TRBJ2-7; maybe TRBD1 (6 bases). Trimming removed 4 bases from V and 2 bases from J, with 12 bases in between. The germline V gene encodes CDR1 MDHEN and CDR2 SYDVKM. This CDR3 has 14 amino acids.

Remarks on this clone: Other DNA variants within this sample encode the same CDR3. The genes are TRBV28 and TRBJ1-1; the D is unclear. Germline CDR1 MDHEN, CDR2 SYDVKM. V lost 5 bases and J 0 bases, leaving 10 bases between the germline ends. This CDR3 spans 14 amino acids. CDR3 amino acids: CASSSYRVNTEAFF. The DNA of the CDR3 is TGTGCCAGCAGTAGTTACCGGGTGAACACTGAAGCTTTCTTT.